This T cell receptor (beta chain) was profiled in a study of cytomegalovirus exposure and HLA in healthy donors. The wider study: T cells numbering some 170 million yielded some 100 million unique TCR beta sequences in an earlier analysis. Whole-study results and caveats: Across HLA loci, a later analysis found differing TCR association rates, with DRB1 most and HLA-C fewest.

The PCR made use of 60 Vbeta and 13 Jbeta primers. The repertoire was sequenced with immunoSEQ multiplex PCR; TCRdb's copy has only in-frame clones and lacks some. The sample yields about 300,000 clones, 75% to 90% seen once. Note on this clone: Its specificity is unknown.

CDR3 length equals 17 residues. The germline V gene has CDR1 MNHEY and CDR2 SMNVEV (reference sequence). Between the trimmed V and J ends, which lost 5 bases and 4 bases, there was a span of 21 bases. The source material was PBMCs. The chain uses TRBV27 and TRBJ2-1; D possibly corresponds to TRBD2 (6 bases). The TCR comes from a man between 40 and 49 years old in good health and CMV-seropositive. The CDR3 DNA reads TGTGCCAGCAGTACCGAGGGCGGCGGAGGGGAATACAATGAGCAGTTCTTC. As protein: CASSTEGGGGEYNEQFF.